This is a list of T cell receptor beta chains from one sample in a study of naive and memory T cell subsets. TCRdb re-called the UMI-ligation and nested PCR reads through MiXCR, storing one row per CDR3 protein. The sample carries about 85,000 distinct CDR3 sequences, around 13% recorded once. Material: central memory CD4+ T cells from blood. The receptors shown here come from a human donor in good health. Both conserved end residues are part of each CDR3. Not every row has a clone size; where given, it reads once, few, many or a size class.

clone_size	v_call	j_call	cdr3_aa
.	TRBV20-1	TRBJ1-2	CSAYTGTGGSGYTF
.	TRBV29-1	TRBJ1-1	CSVDNRGFEAFF
few	TRBV11-2	TRBJ2-5	CASRSRGTQETQYF
few	TRBV20-1	TRBJ1-2	CSARQNTNYGYTF
.	TRBV7-2	TRBJ2-1	CASRPTVCYNEQFF
.	TRBV28	TRBJ1-1	CASRGIRASFEAFF
many	TRBV7-7	TRBJ2-5	CASSRAAGQGSMETQYF
.	TRBV24-1	TRBJ2-7	CATSGGRTSQEGSEQYF
few	TRBV20-1	TRBJ2-7	CSAMSGRRPYEQYF
many	TRBV6-5	TRBJ2-5	CASSSPRQETQYF
many	TRBV20-1	TRBJ2-7	CSAREGSGSSYEQYF
few	TRBV12-3/TRBV12-4	TRBJ2-5	CASTLSGSGQETQYF
.	TRBV7-9	TRBJ1-4	CASSLAVRGNEKLFF
few	TRBV24-1	TRBJ1-2	CATPNYGYTF
.	TRBV28	TRBJ2-3	CASSLRQVLDTQYF
few	TRBV28	TRBJ2-3	CASSFPRGQGGADTQYF
many	TRBV11-3	TRBJ2-2	CASSLDFQGGTGELFF
many	TRBV29-1	TRBJ2-7	CSVQLADRSYEQYF
.	TRBV6-1	TRBJ2-3	CASSEALASGLYTDTQYF
many	TRBV30	TRBJ2-7	CAWSSRASYEQYF
.	TRBV29-1	TRBJ1-5	CSVGEVQPQHF
.	TRBV6-2/TRBV6-3	TRBJ2-2	CASRTLRDRSNTGELFF
few	TRBV9	TRBJ2-7	CASSVGPGGEQYF
.	TRBV20-1	TRBJ2-7	CSARGLQSTYEQYF
few	TRBV6-6	TRBJ2-7	CASSSAIYEQYF
many	TRBV5-1	TRBJ1-4	CASSWGRMATNEKLFF
.	TRBV11-2	TRBJ2-5	CASSLGTQRVGTQYF
many	TRBV29-1	TRBJ2-5	CSATGGETQYF